This TCR beta chain was obtained from a study of regulatory T cells in long-lasting Graves disease. Study-level information: Disease was considered persistent Graves' disease after over 5 years of antithyroid drugs (with positive TSH receptor antibodies).

Time point denoted: persistent/refractory GD, antithyroid drugs over 5 years with positive TRAb. PBMC RNA served as the TCR library source. Around 8.2 milliliters of peripheral blood were drawn into EDTA tubes. About this clonotype: No antigen is known for it.

CDR1 SEHNR and CDR2 FQNEAQ come from the germline V gene (reference sequence). Trimming removed 1 base from V and 0 bases from J, with 16 bases in between. This CDR3 is 17 amino acids long. Combining iRepertoire HTBI primers with Arm-PCR of CDR3 regions, the authors built TCR beta libraries. TCRdb reanalysed the multiplex PCR reads using MiXCR and keeps one entry per CDR3 protein. Of hundreds of thousands of distinct CDR3 sequences listed, around 20% are singletons. Study findings and constraints: Favored gene segments in persistent disease were TRBV28, TRBJ1-2 and TRBJ2-5.

This rearrangement joins TRBV7-9 to TRBJ2-7; possible D gene TRBD1, 6 bases. The receptor was isolated from a female donor with Graves disease. This specimen consisted of peripheral blood mononuclear cells (PBMCs), obtained when the disease was refractory, from a patient treated with antithyroid drugs. In DNA, the CDR3 is TGTGCCAGCAGCTTAGGAGACTTCAGGGGTAGCTCCTACGAGCAGTACTTC. Its translation: CASSLGDFRGSSYEQYF.